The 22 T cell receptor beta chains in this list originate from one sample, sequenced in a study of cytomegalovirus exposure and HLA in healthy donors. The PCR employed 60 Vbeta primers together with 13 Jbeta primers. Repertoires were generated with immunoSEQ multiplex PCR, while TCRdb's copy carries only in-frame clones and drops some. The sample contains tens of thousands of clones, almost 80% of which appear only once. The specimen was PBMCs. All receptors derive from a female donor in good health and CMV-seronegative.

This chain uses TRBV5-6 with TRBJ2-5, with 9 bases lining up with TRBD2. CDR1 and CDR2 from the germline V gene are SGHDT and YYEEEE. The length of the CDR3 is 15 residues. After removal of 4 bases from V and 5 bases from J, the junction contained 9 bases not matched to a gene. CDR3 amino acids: CASSGRAGGGETQYF. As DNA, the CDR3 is TGTGCCAGCAGCGGCCGAGCGGGAGGAGGGGAGACCCAGTACTTC.

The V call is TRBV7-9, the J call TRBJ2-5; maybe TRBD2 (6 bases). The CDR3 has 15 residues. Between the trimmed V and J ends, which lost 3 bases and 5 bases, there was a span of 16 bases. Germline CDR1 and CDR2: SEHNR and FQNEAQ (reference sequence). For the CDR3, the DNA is TGTGCCAGCAGCTTCTGGAGGGGCGGAGAGGAGACCCAGTACTTC. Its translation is CASSFWRGGEETQYF.

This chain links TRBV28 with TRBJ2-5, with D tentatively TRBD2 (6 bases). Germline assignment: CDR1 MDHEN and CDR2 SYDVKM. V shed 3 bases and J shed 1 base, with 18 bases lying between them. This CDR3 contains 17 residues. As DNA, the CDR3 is TGTGCCAGCAGTTTTGACCGGGGATCAGCGGGCCAAGAGACCCAGTACTTC. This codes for CASSFDRGSAGQETQYF.

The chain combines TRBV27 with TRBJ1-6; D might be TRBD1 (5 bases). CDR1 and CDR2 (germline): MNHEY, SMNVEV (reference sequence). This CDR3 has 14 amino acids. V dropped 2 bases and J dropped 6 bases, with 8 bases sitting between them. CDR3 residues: CASSLAGLNSPLHF. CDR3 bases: TGTGCCAGCAGTTTAGCAGGGCTTAATTCACCCCTCCACTTT.

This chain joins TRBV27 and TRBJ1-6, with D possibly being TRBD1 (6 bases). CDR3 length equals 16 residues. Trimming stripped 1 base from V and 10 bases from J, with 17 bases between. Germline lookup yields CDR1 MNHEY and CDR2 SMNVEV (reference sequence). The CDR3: CASSLLQGTGNSPLHF. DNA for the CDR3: TGTGCCAGCAGTTTATTACAGGGTACCGGCAACTCACCCCTCCACTTT.

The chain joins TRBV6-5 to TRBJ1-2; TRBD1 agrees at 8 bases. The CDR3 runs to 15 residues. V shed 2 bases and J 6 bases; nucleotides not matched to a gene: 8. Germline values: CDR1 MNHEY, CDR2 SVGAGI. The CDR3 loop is CASSYGDRGWDGYTF. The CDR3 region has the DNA TGTGCCAGCAGTTACGGTGACAGGGGATGGGATGGCTACACCTTC.

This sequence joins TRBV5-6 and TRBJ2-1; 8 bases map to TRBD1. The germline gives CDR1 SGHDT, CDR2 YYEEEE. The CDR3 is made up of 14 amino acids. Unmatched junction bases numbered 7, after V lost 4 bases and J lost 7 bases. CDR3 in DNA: TGTGCCAGCAGCATCCAGGGGGCACAGAATGAGCAGTTCTTC. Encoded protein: CASSIQGAQNEQFF.

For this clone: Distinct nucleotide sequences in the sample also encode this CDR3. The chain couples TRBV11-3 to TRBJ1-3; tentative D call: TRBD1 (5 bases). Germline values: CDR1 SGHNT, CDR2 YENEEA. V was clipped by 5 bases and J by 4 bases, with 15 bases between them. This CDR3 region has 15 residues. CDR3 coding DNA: TGTGCCAGCAGCCCTGGCCAGGGCCCCGGAAACACCATATATTTT. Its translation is CASSPGQGPGNTIYF.

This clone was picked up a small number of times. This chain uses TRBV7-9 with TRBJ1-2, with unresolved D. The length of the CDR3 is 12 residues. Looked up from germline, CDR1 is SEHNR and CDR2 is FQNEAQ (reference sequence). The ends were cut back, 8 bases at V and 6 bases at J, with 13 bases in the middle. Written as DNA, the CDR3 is TGTGCCAGCTCTCCGGTCCTCAATGGCTACACCTTC. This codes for CASSPVLNGYTF.

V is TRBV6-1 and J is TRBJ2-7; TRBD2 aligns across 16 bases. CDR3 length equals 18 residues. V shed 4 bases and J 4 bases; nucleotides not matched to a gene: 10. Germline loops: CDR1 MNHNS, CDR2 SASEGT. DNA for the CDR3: TGTGCCAGCAGTGCCCTGCCGGGACTAGCGGGAGGGAGGTACGAGCAGTACTTC. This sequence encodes CASSALPGLAGGRYEQYF.

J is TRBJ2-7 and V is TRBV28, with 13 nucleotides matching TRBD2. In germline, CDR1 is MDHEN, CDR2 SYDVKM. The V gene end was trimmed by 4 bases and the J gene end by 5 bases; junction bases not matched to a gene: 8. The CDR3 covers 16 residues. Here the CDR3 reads CASSSSTSGGTDEQYF. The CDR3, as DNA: TGTGCCAGCAGTTCCTCGACTAGCGGGGGGACCGACGAGCAGTACTTC. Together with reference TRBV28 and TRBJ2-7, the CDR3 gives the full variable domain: DVKVTQSSRYLVKRTGEKVFLECVQDMDHENMFWYRQDPGLGLRLIYFSYDVKMKEKGDIPEGYSVSREKKERFSLILESASTNQTSMYLCASSSSTSGGTDEQYFGPGTRLTVT.

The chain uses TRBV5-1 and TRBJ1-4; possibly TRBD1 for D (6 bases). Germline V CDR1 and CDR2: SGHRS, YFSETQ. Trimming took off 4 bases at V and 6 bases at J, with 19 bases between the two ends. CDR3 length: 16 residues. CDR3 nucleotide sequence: TGCGCCAGCAGCGGGGGCCGTAGGCACTCTGATGAAAAACTGTTTTTT. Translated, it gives CASSGGRRHSDEKLFF.

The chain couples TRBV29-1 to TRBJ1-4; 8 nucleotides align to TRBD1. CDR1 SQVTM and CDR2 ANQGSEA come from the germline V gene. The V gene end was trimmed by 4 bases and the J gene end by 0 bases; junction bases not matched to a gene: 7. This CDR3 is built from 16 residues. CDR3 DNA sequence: TGCAGCGTTGCCGGACAGGGAAAAGCAACTAATGAAAAACTGTTTTTT. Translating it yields CSVAGQGKATNEKLFF.

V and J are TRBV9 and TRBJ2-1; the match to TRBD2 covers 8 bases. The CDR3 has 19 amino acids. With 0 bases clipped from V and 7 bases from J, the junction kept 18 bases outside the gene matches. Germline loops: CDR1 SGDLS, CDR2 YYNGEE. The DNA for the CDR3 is TGTGCCAGCAGCGTAGATCTCCGATCGGGACTAGGGTGGGCAAATGAGCAGTTCTTC. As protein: CASSVDLRSGLGWANEQFF. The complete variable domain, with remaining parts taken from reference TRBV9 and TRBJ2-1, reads DSGVTQTPKHLITATGQRVTLRCSPRSGDLSVYWYQQSLDQGLQFLIQYYNGEERAKGNILERFSAQQFPDLHSELNLSSLELGDSALYFCASSVDLRSGLGWANEQFFGPGTRLTVL.

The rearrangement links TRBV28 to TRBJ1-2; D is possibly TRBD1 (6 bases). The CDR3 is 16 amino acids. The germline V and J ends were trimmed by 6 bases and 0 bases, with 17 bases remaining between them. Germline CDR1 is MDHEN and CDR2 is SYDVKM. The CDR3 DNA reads TGTGCCAGCAGCTTAGGACAGCGCCTCTCTAACTATGGCTACACCTTC. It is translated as CASSLGQRLSNYGYTF.

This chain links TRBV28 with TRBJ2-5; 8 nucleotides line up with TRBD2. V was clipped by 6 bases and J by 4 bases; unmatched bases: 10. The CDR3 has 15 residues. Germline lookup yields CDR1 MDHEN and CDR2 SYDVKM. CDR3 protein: CASSLPGLAGETQYF. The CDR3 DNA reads TGTGCCAGCAGCCTCCCAGGCCTAGCGGGAGAGACCCAGTACTTC.

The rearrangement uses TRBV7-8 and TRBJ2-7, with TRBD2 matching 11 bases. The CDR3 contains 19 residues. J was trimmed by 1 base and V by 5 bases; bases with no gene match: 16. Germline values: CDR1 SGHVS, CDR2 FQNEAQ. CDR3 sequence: CASSPHRLAGGFPSYEQYF. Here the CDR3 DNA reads TGTGCCAGCAGCCCCCATAGGTTAGCGGGAGGGTTTCCGTCCTACGAGCAGTACTTC.

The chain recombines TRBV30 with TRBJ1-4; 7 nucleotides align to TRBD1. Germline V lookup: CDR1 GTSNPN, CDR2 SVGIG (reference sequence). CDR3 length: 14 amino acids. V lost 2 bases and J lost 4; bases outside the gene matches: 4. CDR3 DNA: TGTGCCTGGAGTAAAGGGACAGTTAATGAAAAACTGTTTTTT. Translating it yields CAWSKGTVNEKLFF. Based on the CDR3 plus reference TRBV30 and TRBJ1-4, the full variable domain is SQTIHQWPATLVQPVGSPLSLECTVEGTSNPNLYWYRQAAGRGLQLLFYSVGIGQISSEVPQNLSASRPQDRQFILSSKKLLLSDSGFYLCAWSKGTVNEKLFFGSGTQLSVL.

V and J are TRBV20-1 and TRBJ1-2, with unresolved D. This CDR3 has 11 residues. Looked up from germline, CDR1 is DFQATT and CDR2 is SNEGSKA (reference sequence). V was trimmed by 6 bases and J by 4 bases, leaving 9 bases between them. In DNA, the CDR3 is TGCAGTGCATCGGGAGCCTATGGCTACACCTTC. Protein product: CSASGAYGYTF.

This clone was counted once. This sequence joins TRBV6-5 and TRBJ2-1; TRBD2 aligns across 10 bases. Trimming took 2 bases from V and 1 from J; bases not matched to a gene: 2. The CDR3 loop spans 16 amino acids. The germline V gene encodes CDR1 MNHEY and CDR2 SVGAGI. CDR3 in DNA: TGTGCCAGCAGTTACGGACTAGCGGCATCCTACAATGAGCAGTTCTTC. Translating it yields CASSYGLAASYNEQFF.

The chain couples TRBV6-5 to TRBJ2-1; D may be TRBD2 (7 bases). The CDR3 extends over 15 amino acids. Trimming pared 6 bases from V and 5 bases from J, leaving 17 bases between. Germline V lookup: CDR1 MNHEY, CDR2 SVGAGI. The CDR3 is CASRGWGGPDNEQFF. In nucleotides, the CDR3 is TGTGCCAGCAGGGGGTGGGGGGGGCCTGACAATGAGCAGTTCTTC.

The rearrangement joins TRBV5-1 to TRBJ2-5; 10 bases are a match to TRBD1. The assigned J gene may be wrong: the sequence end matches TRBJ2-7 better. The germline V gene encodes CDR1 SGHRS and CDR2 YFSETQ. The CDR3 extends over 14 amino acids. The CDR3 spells CASSPRDRGDEQYF. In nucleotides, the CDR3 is TGCGCCAGCAGCCCCCGGGACAGGGGCGACGAGCAGTACTTC.